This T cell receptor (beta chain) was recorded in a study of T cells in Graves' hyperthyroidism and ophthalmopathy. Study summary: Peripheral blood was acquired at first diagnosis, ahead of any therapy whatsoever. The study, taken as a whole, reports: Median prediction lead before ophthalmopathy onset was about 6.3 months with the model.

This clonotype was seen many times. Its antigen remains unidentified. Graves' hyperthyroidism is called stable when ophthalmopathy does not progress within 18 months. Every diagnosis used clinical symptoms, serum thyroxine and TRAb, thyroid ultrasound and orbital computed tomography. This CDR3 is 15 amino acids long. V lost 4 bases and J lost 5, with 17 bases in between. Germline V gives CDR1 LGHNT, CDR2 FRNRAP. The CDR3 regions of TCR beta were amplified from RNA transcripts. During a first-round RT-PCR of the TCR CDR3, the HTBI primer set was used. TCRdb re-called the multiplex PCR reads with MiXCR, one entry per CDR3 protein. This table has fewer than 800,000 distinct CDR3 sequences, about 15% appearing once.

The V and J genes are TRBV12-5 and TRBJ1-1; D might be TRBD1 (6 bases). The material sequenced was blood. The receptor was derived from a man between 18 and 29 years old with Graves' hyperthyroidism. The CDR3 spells CASGWTGGADTEAFF. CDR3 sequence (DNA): TGTGCTAGTGGTTGGACTGGGGGGGCCGATACTGAAGCTTTCTTT. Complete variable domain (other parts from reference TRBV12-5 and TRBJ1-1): DARVTQTPRHKVTEMGQEVTMRCQPILGHNTVFWYRQTMMQGLELLAYFRNRAPLDDSGMPKDRFSAEMPDATLATLKIQPSEPRDSAVYFCASGWTGGADTEAFFGQGTRLTVV.